This T cell receptor (beta chain) is drawn from a study of T cell repertoires in cytomegalovirus infection. General observations from the study: Of the TCR beta families, the public ones yielded a cumulative frequency that identified carriers of CMV plus the relevant HLA. Ex vivo responses were dominated by HLA-C-restricted CMV-specific TCR beta clonotypes.

As concerns this clonotype: Its antigen is not known.

CDR1 MNHEY and CDR2 SVGEGT come from the germline V gene. V was cut by 0 bases and J by 4 bases, with 9 bases left in between. This CDR3 is built from 14 residues. TCRdb independently ran MiXCR on the reads; one entry per CDR3 protein. The sample records some 240,000 distinct CDR3 sequences, about 17% being singletons. V usage is TRBV6-2 or TRBV6-3 and J usage is TRBJ2-5, with D perhaps matching TRBD2 (6 bases). Specimen: CD8+ T cells from PBMCs. The source of this sequence is a human donor in good health (CMV status not recorded). Some clones in this sample may be carry-over from other donors' samples. CDR3 in amino acids: CASSYSQEGETQYF. DNA of the CDR3: TGTGCCAGCAGTTACTCGCAGGAGGGAGAGACCCAGTACTTC.